This section outlines one TCR beta chain sequence together with its context. Per the authors' pipeline: Reference gene primer amplification yielded estimated nucleated cell counts. The repertoire was sequenced with immunoSEQ multiplex PCR; TCRdb's copy has only in-frame clones and lacks some. The V and J calls and the clone size are those of that table, but D and trimming were determined from the DNA. The sample has roughly 120,000 clones, less than 85% seen once; the top ten hold 15% to 20%. The V and J ends lost 5 bases and 1 base respectively, with 15 bases between them. The CDR3 is made up of 16 amino acids. CDR1 is LNHNV, CDR2 YYDKDF, per germline (reference sequence). This entry comes from a study of blood T cell repertoires in COVID-19. Study-level information: Samples of COVID-19 (acute and convalescent) were obtained from the United States, Italy and Spain. Nucleic acid was either cDNA or gDNA, and it came from T cells, B-cell-depleted T cells, or PBMCs.

The chain carries TRBV15 and TRBJ1-3; D gene uncertain. This receptor was obtained from a woman in her fifties or sixties with acute or convalescent COVID-19. The sequencing input was peripheral blood. The CDR3: CATSVDMVSSGNTIYF. The CDR3 DNA reads TGTGCCACCAGCGTCGACATGGTTTCTTCTGGAAACACCATATATTTT. The full variable domain, its missing parts supplied by reference TRBV15 and TRBJ1-3, is DAMVIQNPRYQVTQFGKPVTLSCSQTLNHNVMYWYQQKSSQAPKLLFHYYDKDFNNEADTPDNFQSRRPNTSFCFLDIRSPGLGDTAMYLCATSVDMVSSGNTIYFGEGSWLTVV.